A single T cell receptor beta chain is shown here with its context. Its antigen is still unknown. The data originate from a study of T cells after yellow fever vaccination. The study's findings and limits: FACS-sorted repertoires might harbor abundant contaminating clonotypes from the bulk population. Clones that expanded after primary vaccination mostly reappeared after the booster (96% CD4, 70% to 90% CD8). Researchers noted that a small share of clonotypes showed up in both CD4 and CD8 compartments.

This CDR3 spans 16 amino acids. The V gene end was trimmed by 5 bases and the J gene end by 3 bases; junction bases not matched to a gene: 9. Per germline, CDR1 MNHNY and CDR2 SVGAGI (reference sequence). UMIs were added to TCR cDNA along with a universal primer site when it was made by 5'RACE template switching. Each CDR3 protein is one row after TCRdb ran MiXCR on the 5' RACE reads. The sample contains a few hundred thousand distinct CDR3 sequences, about 3.5% of which appear only once. The chain has TRBV6-6 and TRBJ2-3; 9 bases are shared with TRBD1. The sequence was collected from a man aged 18 to 29 who received the YFV17D yellow fever vaccine. This material consisted of PBMCs, taken on the day of the yellow fever booster vaccination. The CDR3 bases are TGTGCCAGCAGTCCTACAGGGGGCCATTTGACAGATACGCAGTATTTT. As protein: CASSPTGGHLTDTQYF.